Below, 12 T cell receptor beta chains from the same sample are listed, as sequenced in a study of early T cells in non-severe SARS-CoV-2 infection. MiXCR, run by TCRdb on the 5' RACE reads, gives a single entry per CDR3 protein. The sample contains about 50,000 distinct CDR3 sequences, around 12% of which appear only once. The sample in question was whole blood, obtained at baseline. The receptors come from an adult who was a healthcare worker with PCR-confirmed SARS-CoV-2 infection or an uninfected control (not recorded which).

This clonotype showed up just a few times. V gene TRBV7-2 combines with J gene TRBJ2-5, with 8 positions matching TRBD1. The germline V gene encodes CDR1 SGHTA and CDR2 FQGNSA. This CDR3 is built from 13 residues. Trimming removed 5 bases from V and 5 bases from J; junction bases left unmatched: 4. The CDR3, as DNA: TGTGCCAGCAGCCGGACAGGGATGGAGACCCAGTACTTC. It specifies CASSRTGMETQYF.

V is TRBV29-1 and J is TRBJ1-5; D is undetermined. V lost 4 bases to trimming and J lost 5 bases, with 12 bases between them. The CDR3 has 13 amino acids. The germline gives CDR1 SQVTM, CDR2 ANQGSEA. This chain's CDR3 is CSVGANGDQPQHF. In nucleotides, the CDR3 is TGCAGCGTTGGGGCCAACGGAGATCAGCCCCAGCATTTT.

This clonotype was seen more than once but under ten times. The V gene is TRBV4-3, the J gene TRBJ2-7, with unresolved D. Germline V gene lookup returns CDR1 LGHNA and CDR2 YSLEER. Trimming cost V 0 bases and J 11 bases, with 14 bases left between them. The CDR3 length is 13 residues. CDR3 DNA: TGCGCCAGCAGCCAAGACTTGACGACTTTCGAGTACTTC. Protein product: CASSQDLTTFEYF.

This clonotype was counted between two and nine times. J is TRBJ2-7 and V is TRBV7-8, with D tentatively TRBD1 (6 bases). Germline V CDR1 and CDR2: SGHVS, FQNEAQ. The CDR3 runs 13 residues. The V end lost 5 bases, the J end lost 3 bases, and 11 bases lay between the germline ends. CDR3 sequence: CASSLRQDYEQYF. The CDR3 coding sequence is TGTGCCAGCAGCCTGCGACAGGACTACGAGCAGTACTTC.

This clonotype was seen more than once but under ten times. For the CDR3, the DNA is TGTGCCAGCAGCTTTCCCCCGGCATATACGCAGTATTTT. This codes for CASSFPPAYTQYF. V gene TRBV7-2 combines with J gene TRBJ2-3; D ambiguous. The CDR3 length is 13 residues. Looked up from germline, CDR1 is SGHTA and CDR2 is FQGNSA. V dropped 3 bases and J dropped 7 bases, with 11 bases sitting between them. Together with reference TRBV7-2 and TRBJ2-3, the CDR3 gives the full variable domain: GAGVSQSPSNKVTEKGKDVELRCDPISGHTALYWYRQSLGQGLEFLIYFQGNSAPDKSGLPSDRFSAERTGGSVSTLTIQRTQQEDSAVYLCASSFPPAYTQYFGPGTRLTVL.

This chain joins TRBV27 and TRBJ2-1; 8 bases are shared with TRBD1. Germline CDR1 MNHEY, CDR2 SMNVEV (reference sequence). The CDR3 is 13 residues long. With V trimmed by 4 bases and J by 12 bases, 8 bases remained unmatched. Written as DNA, the CDR3 is TGTGCCAGCAGTTCGGACAGGGTGTACAGGCAGTTCTTC. As protein: CASSSDRVYRQFF.

Many counts were recorded for this clonotype. The chain uses TRBV2 and TRBJ1-6, with D perhaps TRBD1 (6 bases). The germline V and J ends were trimmed by 7 bases and 7 bases, with 14 bases remaining between them. This CDR3 spans 14 amino acids. Germline lookup yields CDR1 SNHLY and CDR2 FYNNEI. This CDR3 is CASNRDMSNSPLHF. CDR3 bases: TGTGCCAGCAATAGGGACATGTCAAATTCACCCCTCCACTTT.

This clonotype was counted a few times. The J gene is TRBJ1-2, the V gene TRBV5-5, with 8 bases fitting TRBD1. V dropped 0 bases and J dropped 5; count of bases not matched to a gene: 3. The V gene's germline CDR1 is SGHKS and CDR2 YYEKEE (reference sequence). The length of the CDR3 is 14 residues. For the CDR3, the DNA is TGTGCCAGCAGCTTGGCCAGGGGGCCTTATGGCTACACCTTC. It translates to CASSLARGPYGYTF.

The V and J genes are TRBV5-4 and TRBJ1-4; D gene uncertain. V gave up 2 bases and J gave up 0 bases, with 8 bases separating them. Per the germline V gene, CDR1 is SGHNT and CDR2 is YYREEE (reference sequence). CDR3 length equals 15 residues. The CDR3 loop is CASSFGGATNEKLFF. In DNA form, the CDR3 reads TGTGCCAGCAGCTTCGGAGGAGCAACTAATGAAAAACTGTTTTTT.

The table lists this clonotype with a few counts. The chain recombines TRBV20-1 with TRBJ2-4; 15 nucleotides agree with TRBD2. Germline values: CDR1 DFQATT, CDR2 SNEGSKA (reference sequence). V gave up 5 bases and J gave up 1 base; unmatched junction bases: 6. The CDR3 is 17 residues long. CDR3 sequence (DNA): TGCAGTGCTCCTGGACTAGCGGGAGGGTCGGCCAAAAACATTCAGTACTTC. This sequence encodes CSAPGLAGGSAKNIQYF.

This clonotype appeared a few times. CDR3 residues: CASSLSFSVDEQYF. In DNA form, the CDR3 reads TGTGCCAGCAGTTTATCGTTTAGTGTGGACGAGCAGTACTTC. The chain combines TRBV27 with TRBJ2-7, with no clear D. The CDR3 contains 14 residues. Germline V gene sequence: CDR1 MNHEY, CDR2 SMNVEV (reference sequence). V lost 0 bases, J lost 5 bases, and 11 bases lay in between.

This chain links TRBV20-1 with TRBJ1-1, with a weak D call TRBD1 (5 bases). Germline assignment: CDR1 DFQATT and CDR2 SNEGSKA (reference sequence). The CDR3 is 11 residues long. Trimming cost V 3 bases and J 7 bases, with 9 bases left between them. The CDR3 sequence: CSARGTGEAFF. In nucleotides, the CDR3 is TGCAGTGCTAGGGGGACGGGTGAAGCTTTCTTT.